This is a list of T cell receptor beta chains from one sample in a study of post-analysis software for immune sequencing data. MiXCR, run by TCRdb on the PCR reads, gives a single entry per CDR3 protein. The sample gives 650,000 to 850,000 distinct CDR3 sequences, about 45% of which show up once; approximately 5% is in the top ten. The sample comprised blood. These receptors came from a girl under 18 with multiple sclerosis. CDR3s include the opening cysteine and the closing phenylalanine or tryptophan. D genes are given only for firm matches. Some rows mark clone size as missing; the rest say once, few, many or name a class of expanded clone.

CDR3nt,CDR3aa,len,abundance,d_gene,j_gene,v_gene
TGTGCCAGCGACGCTGGGGCCAACGTCCTGACTTTC,CASDAGANVLTF,12,few,-,TRBJ2-6,TRBV5-6
TGTGCCAGCAGCTTGTGGGTAGCGGCTACCTACAATGAGCAGTACTTC,CASSLWVAATYNEQYF,16,-,-,TRBJ2-5,TRBV5-6
TGCGCCAGCAGCGAGACAGCTAACTCCTACAATGAGCAGTTCTTC,CASSETANSYNEQFF,15,-,-,TRBJ2-1,TRBV5-1
TGTGCCAGCAGCTGGGACACCCCCCAAATCTCCCCTGGGGCCAACGTCCGGACTTTC,CASSWDTPQISPGANVRTF,19,-,-,TRBJ2-6,TRBV7-2
TGTGCTAGCGCACCAGACAGAACCTCCTACGAGCAGTACTTC,CASAPDRTSYEQYF,14,-,-,TRBJ2-7,TRBV7-7
TGCGCCAGCAGCCAAGGGACTCTACGCGAGCAGTACTTC,CASSQGTLREQYF,13,-,-,TRBJ2-7,TRBV4-1
TGTGCCAGCACCCGGGGAGGCACTAATGAAAAACTGTTTTTT,CASTRGGTNEKLFF,14,-,-,TRBJ1-4,TRBV3-1
TGTGCCAGCAGTTTGGGGGACGCCTGGAAGGAACAGCCCCAGCATTTT,CASSLGDAWKEQPQHF,16,-,-,TRBJ1-5,TRBV28
TGCAGTGCTAGCTCTGGACAGGGCGATGAAGCTTTCTTT,CSASSGQGDEAFF,13,once,TRBD1,TRBJ1-1,TRBV20-1
TGCGCCAGCAGCCAACCGGGGATGGGTAATGAAAAACTGTTTTTT,CASSQPGMGNEKLFF,15,few,-,TRBJ1-4,TRBV4-1
TGCGCCAGCAGCTCTCCGGGACTAGCGGGAGGTCCCGAGCAGTTCTTC,CASSSPGLAGGPEQFF,16,-,TRBD2,TRBJ2-1,TRBV5-1
TGTGCCAGCAGTTCCGTAGCGGGAGCTCGGAGTGAGCAGTACTTC,CASSSVAGARSEQYF,15,-,TRBD2,TRBJ2-4,TRBV27